The clone carrying this TCR beta chain came up many times. Its antigen is still unknown. Trimming took 10 bases from V and 4 from J, leaving 17 bases between them. The germline CDR1 and CDR2 sequences are MDHEN and SYDVKM. The CDR3 consists of 13 residues. MiXCR was run by TCRdb on the 5' RACE reads, yielding one entry per CDR3 protein. The sample records hundreds of thousands of distinct CDR3 sequences, more than 9% being singletons. The sample originates from a study of identical twins. Broader study findings: Surplus twin overlap in beta out-of-frame sequences was less pronounced. In cord blood, abundant beta clonotypes had fewer insertions; memory showed no trend.

The sample also formed part of further work on yellow fever vaccine responses in identical twins. That study adds: Twins' vaccine T cell responses were reported to seem partly convergent and partly personalized.

The rearrangement links TRBV28 to TRBJ2-7, with a weak D call TRBD1 (5 bases). The origin of this receptor is a woman younger than 35 in good health. Sequencing was performed on PBMCs. CDR3: CATRQDKNYEQYF. CDR3 bases: TGTGCCACCCGGCAGGACAAAAATTACGAGCAGTACTTC.